This T cell receptor beta chain was identified in a study of cytomegalovirus exposure and HLA in healthy donors. Researchers ran the PCR with 60 Vbeta and 13 Jbeta primers. Some clones are missing from TCRdb's copy, which holds only in-frame ones; the method was immunoSEQ multiplex PCR. The table lists about 48,000 clones. CDR1 and CDR2 from the germline V gene are SQVTM and ANQGSEA. The CDR3 totals 14 residues. Between the trimmed V and J ends, which lost 4 bases and 12 bases, there was a span of 21 bases. Those who donated were healthy bone marrow donors. Note on this clone: What it binds is unknown.

Overall study results and limits: Cytomegalovirus-associated TCR beta chains were listed, numbering 150 to 200. A later analysis reportedly identified an Asian-associated ancestry cluster as carrying fewer N-insertions than the roughly 700-donor mean.

The sequence derives from a middle-aged woman in good health and CMV-seronegative. Sequenced sample: PBMCs. The V and J genes are TRBV29-1 and TRBJ2-2; the D gene is possibly TRBD2 (6 bases). DNA for the CDR3: TGCAGCGTTGGCCGGGACGGGGGTCCGGAGAAGCTGTTTTTT. Encoded protein: CSVGRDGGPEKLFF.